These 2 T cell receptor beta chains were sequenced from one sample in a study of tumor-infiltrating lymphocytes in primary liver carcinoma. Joint extraction of RNA and DNA used roughly 19-33 mg of bulk tissue that was unsorted. A constant-region primer primed TCR beta cDNA synthesis from 500 to 550 ng of total RNA. Three nested multiplex PCR rounds, a slightly modified ARM-PCR method, built the TCR beta libraries. The two initial PCR rounds, ten to eleven cycles each, used TRBV1-TRBV30 forward and C-beta reverse primers. TCRdb re-called the multiplex PCR reads with MiXCR, one entry per CDR3 protein. This sample has 75,000 or so distinct CDR3 sequences, with roughly 69% found just once. Input material: liver tumor tissue from sampling region 4. Indicated subset: tumor region T4, right-lateral pole. These receptors all come from a man in his forties with primary liver carcinoma and hepatitis B virus infection.

As to this clonotype: A much larger clone lies a single base off, so this may be a read error. This CDR3 is CVTQAGADNEQFF. CDR3 DNA sequence: TGTGTCACCCAGGCGGGAGCGGACAATGAGCAGTTCTTC. V usage is TRBV10-3 and J usage is TRBJ2-1; 7 bases align to TRBD2. This CDR3 spans 13 amino acids. Germline values: CDR1 ENHRY, CDR2 SYGVKD.

Notes on this clonotype: Given a much more abundant clone one base away, this may be a read error. The rearrangement uses TRBV12-3 or TRBV12-4 and TRBJ1-5, with 8 positions matching TRBD1. This CDR3 is 14 amino acids long. The chain's CDR3 is CASIRQGSVQPRHF. The CDR3 bases are TGTGCCAGCATCCGACAGGGGTCGGTTCAGCCCCGGCATTTT.